What follows are 10 T cell receptor beta chains derived from one specimen sequenced in a study of CD8+ T cells in alopecia areata. Sequencing used cDNA as its template, made by extracting RNA and reverse transcribing it. Libraries were prepared by immunoSEQ multiplex PCR; TCRdb keeps only in-frame clonotypes and omits some of them. This table holds fewer than 150,000 clones, less than 70% found once. Indicated treatment: oral pan-JAK inhibitor, 5-10 mg twice daily. Material: CD4+ T cells sorted from blood, obtained at week 24, from a patient treated with tofacitinib. The receptors come from a human donor with alopecia areata.

The sample holds many counts of this clone. The chain has TRBV7-9 and TRBJ1-4; perhaps TRBD1 as D (5 bases). The germline V and J ends were trimmed by 4 bases and 6 bases, with 15 bases remaining between them. Germline V gives CDR1 SEHNR, CDR2 FQNEAQ (reference sequence). This CDR3 has 15 residues. In nucleotides, the CDR3 is TGTGCCAGCAGCTCTCACTTAGACAGCCATGAAAAACTGTTTTTT. The encoded protein is CASSSHLDSHEKLFF.

CDR3 DNA: TGTGCCCTCGGGTTCAATGGGGCCAACGTCCTGACTTTC. Its translation is CALGFNGANVLTF. V usage is TRBV30 and J usage is TRBJ2-6, with D unresolved. Trimming shortened V by 8 bases and J by 3 bases, and 11 bases separated the two germline ends. In germline, CDR1 is GTSNPN, CDR2 SVGIG (reference sequence). The CDR3 covers 13 residues.

This clone was detected a few times. The chain joins TRBV7-2 to TRBJ2-7; the D call may be TRBD1 or TRBD2 (5 bases each). CDR1 and CDR2 from the germline V gene are SGHTA and FQGNSA. The CDR3 runs to 15 residues. V was trimmed by 0 bases and J by 3 bases, leaving 12 bases between them. CDR3 in DNA: TGTGCCAGCAGCTTAGCCGGGACGGTCTACTACGAGCAGTACTTC. Protein product: CASSLAGTVYYEQYF.

This CDR3 is CASSFFKGSNQPQHF. The DNA for the CDR3 is TGTGCCAGCAGCTTTTTCAAAGGAAGCAATCAGCCCCAGCATTTT. The V call is TRBV7-2, the J call TRBJ1-5, with D uncertain. The V end lost 3 bases, the J end lost 1 base, and 10 bases lay between the germline ends. In germline, CDR1 is SGHTA, CDR2 FQGNSA. The CDR3 totals 15 residues.

J is TRBJ2-5 and V is TRBV11-2, with 11 bases aligning to TRBD2. Germline assignment: CDR1 SGHAT and CDR2 FQNNGV. V lost 5 bases and J lost 5; bases outside the gene matches: 10. The CDR3 totals 16 residues. The CDR3 loop reads CASSPTRLAGLETQYF. The CDR3 DNA sequence: TGTGCCAGCAGCCCGACCCGACTAGCGGGGTTGGAGACCCAGTACTTC.

In its sample, this clone was seen a few times. The CDR3 coding sequence is TGTGCCAGCAGTTACTCGAAGCAACTAGCCAAAAACATTCAGTACTTC. Translating it yields CASSYSKQLAKNIQYF. V usage is TRBV6-6 and J usage is TRBJ2-4; D is undetermined. The CDR3 loop spans 16 amino acids. Looked up from germline, CDR1 is MNHNY and CDR2 is SVGAGI (reference sequence). Trimming removed 0 bases at V and 0 bases at J, with 9 bases between.

In this sample, this clone turned up a few times. CDR3 residues: CASSQEGTWADTQYF. The CDR3 DNA sequence: TGTGCCAGCAGCCAAGAAGGGACCTGGGCAGATACGCAGTATTTT. The chain carries TRBV14 and TRBJ2-3, with D possibly called TRBD1 or TRBD2 (5 bases each). V was clipped by 0 bases and J by 4 bases, with 11 bases between them. The germline CDR1 and CDR2 sequences are SGHDN and FVKESK. This CDR3 is 15 amino acids long.

This clone was detected once. This chain connects TRBV6-5 to TRBJ1-1; D not certain. Looked up from germline, CDR1 is MNHEY and CDR2 is SVGAGI. CDR3 length: 16 amino acids. V lost 0 bases and J lost 0, with 11 bases in between. The CDR3 protein is CASSYSAQPMNTEAFF. The CDR3 nucleotides are TGTGCCAGCAGTTACTCGGCACAGCCGATGAACACTGAAGCTTTCTTT.

The gene calls are TRBV23-1 and TRBJ2-5, with D perhaps assigned TRBD1 or TRBD2 (6 bases each). TRBV23-1 is known as an ORF, though its function is uncertain. CDR3 length: 11 residues. The V end was cut by 9 bases, the J end by 5 bases, with 10 bases between. The CDR3 region has the DNA TGCGCCAGGACAGGAGGGGAGACCCAGTACTTC. Protein product: CARTGGETQYF.

V gene TRBV19 combines with J gene TRBJ2-4, with a weak D call TRBD1 (6 bases). Germline V gene data show CDR1 as LNHDA and CDR2 as SQIVND (reference sequence). This CDR3 has 16 amino acids. V shed 4 bases and J shed 6 bases, with 19 bases lying between them. CDR3 DNA: TGTGCCAGTAGTACCTCGGGCGGGCTAGGGGGAAACATTCAGTACTTC. This sequence encodes CASSTSGGLGGNIQYF.